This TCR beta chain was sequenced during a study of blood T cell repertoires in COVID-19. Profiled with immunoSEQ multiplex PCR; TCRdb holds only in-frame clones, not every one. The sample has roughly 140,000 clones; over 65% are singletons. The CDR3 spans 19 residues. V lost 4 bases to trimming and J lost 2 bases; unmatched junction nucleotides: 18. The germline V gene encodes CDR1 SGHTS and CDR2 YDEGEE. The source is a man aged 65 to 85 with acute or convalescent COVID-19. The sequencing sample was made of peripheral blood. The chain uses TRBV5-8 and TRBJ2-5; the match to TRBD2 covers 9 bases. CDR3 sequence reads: CASSRGGSSGVLQQETQYF. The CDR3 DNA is TGTGCCAGCAGCCGAGGGGGGTCTAGCGGGGTCCTCCAACAAGAGACCCAGTACTTC.